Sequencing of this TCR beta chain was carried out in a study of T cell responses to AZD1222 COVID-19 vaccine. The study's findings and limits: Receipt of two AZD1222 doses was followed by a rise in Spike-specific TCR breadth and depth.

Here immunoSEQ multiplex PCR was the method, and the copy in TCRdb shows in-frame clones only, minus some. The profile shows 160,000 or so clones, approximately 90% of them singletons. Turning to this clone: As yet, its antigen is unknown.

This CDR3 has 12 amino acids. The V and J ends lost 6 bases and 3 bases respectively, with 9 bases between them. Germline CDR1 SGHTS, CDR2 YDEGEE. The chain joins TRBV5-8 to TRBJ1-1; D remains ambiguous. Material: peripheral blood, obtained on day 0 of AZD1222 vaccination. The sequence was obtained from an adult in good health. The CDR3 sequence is CASTLGYTEAFF. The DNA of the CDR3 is TGTGCCAGCACCCTGGGGTACACTGAAGCTTTCTTT.